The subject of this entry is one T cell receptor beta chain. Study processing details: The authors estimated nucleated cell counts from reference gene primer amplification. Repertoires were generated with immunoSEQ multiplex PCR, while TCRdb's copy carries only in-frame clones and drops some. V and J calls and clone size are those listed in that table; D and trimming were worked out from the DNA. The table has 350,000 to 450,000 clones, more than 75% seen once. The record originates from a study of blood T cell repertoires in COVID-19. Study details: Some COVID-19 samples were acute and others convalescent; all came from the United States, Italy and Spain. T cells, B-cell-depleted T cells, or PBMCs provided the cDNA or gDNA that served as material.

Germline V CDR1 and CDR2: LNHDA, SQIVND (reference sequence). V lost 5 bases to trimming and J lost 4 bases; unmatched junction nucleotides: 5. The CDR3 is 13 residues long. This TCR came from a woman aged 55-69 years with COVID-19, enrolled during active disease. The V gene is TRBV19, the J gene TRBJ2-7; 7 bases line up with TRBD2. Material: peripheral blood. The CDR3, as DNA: TGTGCCAGTAGTCCCCGGCGGGAGTACGAGCAGTACTTC. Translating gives CASSPRREYEQYF.